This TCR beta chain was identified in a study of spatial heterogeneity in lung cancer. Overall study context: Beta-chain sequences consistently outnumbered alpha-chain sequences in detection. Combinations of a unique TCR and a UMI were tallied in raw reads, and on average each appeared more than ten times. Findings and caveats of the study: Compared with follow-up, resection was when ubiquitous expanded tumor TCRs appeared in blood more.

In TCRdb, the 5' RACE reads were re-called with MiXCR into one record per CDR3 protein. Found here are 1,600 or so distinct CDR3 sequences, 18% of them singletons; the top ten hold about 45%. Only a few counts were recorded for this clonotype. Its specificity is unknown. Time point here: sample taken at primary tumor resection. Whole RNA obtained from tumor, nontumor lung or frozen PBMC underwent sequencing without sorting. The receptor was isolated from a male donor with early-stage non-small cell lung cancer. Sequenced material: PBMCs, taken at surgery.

The CDR3 sequence is CASSSLAGTDTQYF. The CDR3 region has the DNA TGCGCCAGCAGCAGTCTAGCGGGAACAGATACGCAGTATTTT. The chain combines TRBV5-1 with TRBJ2-3; 9 positions agree with TRBD2. Germline V lookup: CDR1 SGHRS, CDR2 YFSETQ. V was clipped by 4 bases and J by 3 bases; unmatched bases: 3. CDR3 length: 14 amino acids.